A selection of T cell receptor beta chains follows, all from one sample in a study of blood T cell repertoires in COVID-19. Method: immunoSEQ multiplex PCR; TCRdb's copy keeps in-frame clones and lacks some. The sample has 250,000 to 350,000 clones; about 90% are singletons. Sequencing was performed on peripheral blood. Receptors were obtained from a woman aged 30 to 39 who had recovered from COVID-19. The conserved cysteine and the conserved F or W are not part of the CDR3 here. The order of the fields is V gene, D gene, clone size, J gene, CDR3 protein. A D gene is named only where the DNA matches it firmly. Part of the rows lack a size; the others show once, few, many or a class for expanded clones.

V: TRBV7-8
D: -
size: once
J: TRBJ1-2
CDR3: ASSRGPYGYT

V: TRBV29-1
D: -
size: -
J: TRBJ1-3
CDR3: SVDSGNTIY

V: TRBV6-5
D: TRBD1
size: -
J: TRBJ1-4
CDR3: ASSYRDRGGKLF

V: TRBV5-4
D: -
size: -
J: TRBJ1-6
CDR3: ASSSTRLNSPLH

V: TRBV7-3
D: TRBD2
size: -
J: TRBJ2-3
CDR3: ASSSVGGDTQY

V: TRBV2
D: TRBD1
size: -
J: TRBJ2-7
CDR3: ASRVGQGKGTYEQY

V: TRBV7-9
D: -
size: -
J: TRBJ1-5
CDR3: ASSPAGYSNQPQH

V: TRBV19
D: TRBD1
size: -
J: TRBJ1-2
CDR3: ASSITGGASYT

V: TRBV4-2
D: -
size: -
J: TRBJ1-4
CDR3: ASSQGRGGSTNEKLF

V: TRBV4-3
D: -
size: -
J: TRBJ2-1
CDR3: ASSQVPLGEQF

V: TRBV30
D: -
size: once
J: TRBJ2-7
CDR3: AWSSGFGEQY

V: TRBV14
D: -
size: -
J: TRBJ1-5
CDR3: ASSLTWDQPQH

V: TRBV30
D: -
size: -
J: TRBJ2-1
CDR3: AWTSLSLGEQF

V: TRBV5-1
D: TRBD1
size: -
J: TRBJ1-1
CDR3: ASSGQGITEAF

V: TRBV6-5
D: TRBD1
size: -
J: TRBJ1-2
CDR3: ASERDRGSGYT

V: TRBV28
D: -
size: -
J: TRBJ1-5
CDR3: ASSPQTDFSNQPQH

V: TRBV21-1
D: -
size: -
J: TRBJ2-2
CDR3: ASIIKGTGSTGELF

V: TRBV28
D: -
size: -
J: TRBJ2-7
CDR3: ASSSYYSSYEQY

V: TRBV7-6
D: -
size: -
J: TRBJ2-7
CDR3: ASSGQSGSSYEQY